The 21 T cell receptor beta chains below were found in one sample sequenced in a study of regulatory T cells in long-lasting Graves disease. Arm-PCR of CDR3 regions and iRepertoire HTBI primers were the basis on which TCR beta libraries were built. MiXCR, applied by TCRdb to the multiplex PCR reads, yields one record per CDR3 protein. The sample carries approximately 390,000 distinct CDR3 sequences, 15% to 20% recorded once. Time point described: newly diagnosed GD, antithyroid drugs for less than 3 months. Following extraction of RNA from PBMCs, that RNA was used to make the TCR library. The same data also went into a second study, on T cells in Graves' hyperthyroidism and ophthalmopathy.

The source material was peripheral blood mononuclear cells (PBMCs), sampled at new diagnosis, from a patient treated with antithyroid drugs. Receptors originate from a woman aged 18-35 years with Graves disease.

The chain uses TRBV10-2 and TRBJ1-5; no clear D. The CDR3 is made up of 14 amino acids. Germline CDR1 WSHSY, CDR2 SAAADI. Trimming removed 2 bases from V and 2 bases from J, with 7 bases in between. The CDR3 sequence is CASSEGIGNQPQHF. In nucleotides, the CDR3 is TGCGCCAGCAGTGAGGGAATAGGCAATCAGCCCCAGCATTTT.

This clonotype was picked up many times. The V gene is TRBV20-1, the J gene TRBJ2-3; D is uncertain. Germline loops: CDR1 DFQATT, CDR2 SNEGSKA (reference sequence). With 0 bases removed from V and 3 bases from J, the gap between germline ends came to 7 bases. The CDR3 extends over 13 amino acids. CDR3 in amino acids: CSARDSPTDTQYF. The CDR3 DNA reads as TGCAGTGCTAGAGATTCGCCGACAGATACGCAGTATTTT.

This clonotype has only a few counts. The rearrangement links TRBV10-3 to TRBJ2-3; no definite D call. CDR1 and CDR2 from the germline V gene are ENHRY and SYGVKD. Trimming cost V 0 bases and J 2 bases, with 6 bases left between them. The CDR3 extends over 14 amino acids. The CDR3 DNA reads TGTGCCATCAGTGAGTCGATCGTCACAGATACGCAGTATTTT. This gives the protein CAISESIVTDTQYF.

This clonotype was detected only a few times. The J gene is TRBJ2-5, the V gene TRBV28; TRBD1 matches at 10 bases. Germline lookup yields CDR1 MDHEN and CDR2 SYDVKM. The CDR3 spans 17 residues. The trim removed 2 bases at V and 5 bases at J, leaving 11 bases unmatched. In nucleotides, the CDR3 is TGTGCCAGCAGTTTACTCGACAGGGGGCGAGTGGGGGAGACCCAGTACTTC. This translates into CASSLLDRGRVGETQYF.

This clonotype occurred many times. This sequence joins TRBV20-1 and TRBJ2-3; D uncertain. V was trimmed by 2 bases and J by 10 bases, leaving 19 bases between them. The CDR3 totals 14 residues. Germline CDR1 reads DFQATT; CDR2 reads SNEGSKA (reference sequence). The CDR3 nucleotides read TGCAGTGCTAGACCTATGGCGGTAGCTGGTGCGCAGTATTTT. Its translation is CSARPMAVAGAQYF.

This clonotype was recorded many times. Its ends do not fully match the called genes, so a read error is possible. The V call is TRBV5-1, the J call TRBJ2-1; possible D gene TRBD2, 6 bases. This CDR3 is built from 16 residues. From germline, CDR1 is SGHRS and CDR2 YFSETQ. The CDR3 spells CASSVFSGTKYNEQFF. CDR3 in DNA: TGTGCCAGCAGCGTCTTTAGCGGAACAAAATACAATGAGCAGTTCTTC.

This clonotype occurred many times. The chain is built from TRBV2 and TRBJ1-3; no reliable D call. Germline CDR1 is SNHLY and CDR2 is FYNNEI. V was cut by 6 bases and J by 1 base, with 10 bases left in between. This CDR3 is 14 amino acids long. This CDR3 is CASRPDLSGNTIYF. The CDR3 DNA reads as TGTGCCAGCAGGCCGGACCTTTCTGGAAACACCATATATTTT.

This clonotype was observed at least ten times. The chain has TRBV12-3 or TRBV12-4 and TRBJ1-6; a possible D gene is TRBD1 (5 bases). The CDR3 runs to 11 residues. V shed 10 bases and J shed 8 bases, with 9 bases lying between them. The CDR3 region has the DNA TGTGCCATTTTGGGGGATTCACCCCTCCACTTT. It yields the protein CAILGDSPLHF.

This clonotype appeared once. It may be a read error: a sequence one base away is much more abundant. The chain joins TRBV27 to TRBJ2-4; D gene uncertain. The CDR3 spans 15 residues. The ends were cut back, 7 bases at V and 0 bases at J, with 13 bases in the middle. The germline V gene has CDR1 MNHEY and CDR2 SMNVEV (reference sequence). CDR3 nucleotides: TGTGCCAGCACAAATTGGCGCCTAGCCAAAAACATTCAGTACTTC. The encoded protein is CASTNWRLAKNIQYF.

This clonotype was detected ten times or more. This chain links TRBV6-2 or TRBV6-3 with TRBJ2-3, with 9 nucleotides matching TRBD2. CDR3 length: 16 residues. Germline V gene sequence: CDR1 MNHEY, CDR2 SVGEGT. Losses at the gene ends were 6 bases for V and 0 bases for J; bases not matched to a gene: 7. Here the CDR3 DNA reads TGTGCCAGCAGGAATAGCGGGGGACGAAGCACAGATACGCAGTATTTT. It is translated as CASRNSGGRSTDTQYF.

About this clonotype itself: One junction end disagrees with the germline gene, perhaps due to a read error. The chain combines TRBV10-3 with TRBJ2-1, with 10 positions matching TRBD2. The germline gives CDR1 ENHRY, CDR2 SYGVKD. The CDR3 runs to 14 residues. In DNA, the CDR3 is TGTGCCATCAGCCCCACTAGCGGGACAATAGAGCATCTCTTC. Its translation: CAISPTSGTIEHLF.

A few counts support this clonotype. The chain couples TRBV25-1 to TRBJ2-1, with D possibly matching TRBD2 (6 bases). The CDR3 is 14 amino acids. Trimming left V 4 bases short and J 5 bases short, with 12 bases between. Germline-derived CDR1 and CDR2 are MGHDK and SYGVNS. The CDR3 sequence: CASSGAGWDNEQFF. DNA of the CDR3: TGTGCCAGCAGTGGGGCGGGGTGGGACAATGAGCAGTTCTTC.

The chain joins TRBV6-1 to TRBJ1-5; D is unclear. This CDR3 is built from 12 residues. From germline, CDR1 is MNHNS and CDR2 SASEGT. The V end lost 5 bases, the J end lost 5 bases, and 7 bases lay between the germline ends. In DNA, the CDR3 is TGTGCCAGCAGTCACCCCGATCAGCCCCAGCATTTT. Translation gives CASSHPDQPQHF.

The V call is TRBV5-6, the J call TRBJ2-7; TRBD2 aligns across 7 bases. This CDR3 comprises 15 residues. V lost 0 bases to trimming and J lost 7 bases; unmatched junction nucleotides: 10. CDR1 and CDR2 from the germline V gene are SGHDT and YYEEEE. The CDR3 DNA sequence: TGTGCCAGCAGCTTGGAGGGACTACAAGATGGAGAGCAGTACTTC. Its protein product is CASSLEGLQDGEQYF.

This clonotype was counted a single time. CDR3 sequence: CASSLGALNEQFF. Written as DNA, the CDR3 is TGTGCCAGCAGCTTGGGGGCGTTGAATGAGCAGTTCTTC. V and J are TRBV5-4 and TRBJ2-1, with no clear D. Germline-derived CDR1 and CDR2 are SGHNT and YYREEE (reference sequence). V lost 0 bases to trimming and J lost 7 bases, with 8 bases between them. This CDR3 has 13 residues.

This clonotype was seen only a few times. This sequence joins TRBV27 and TRBJ1-1; D is unresolved. The CDR3 runs to 14 residues. Trimming left V 2 bases short and J 4 bases short, with 11 bases between. Germline values: CDR1 MNHEY, CDR2 SMNVEV (reference sequence). CDR3 nucleotide sequence: TGTGCCAGCAGTTTAGGGCAGACCAGCACTGAAGCTTTCTTT. Residues: CASSLGQTSTEAFF.

There are many counts of this clonotype. The rearrangement joins TRBV28 to TRBJ2-5, with D hard to call. The CDR3 contains 13 residues. Germline values: CDR1 MDHEN, CDR2 SYDVKM. The V end lost 2 bases, the J end lost 9 bases, and 13 bases lay between the germline ends. The CDR3 DNA sequence: TGTGCCAGCAGTTTAGAAGGACCGAGTCCCCAGTACTTC. Protein product: CASSLEGPSPQYF.

This clonotype was recorded many times. V and J are TRBV7-2 and TRBJ2-7, with TRBD1 matching 7 bases. Trimming took 1 base from V and 3 from J; bases not matched to a gene: 9. Germline assignment: CDR1 SGHTA and CDR2 FQGNSA. The CDR3 covers 16 residues. CDR3 nucleotide sequence: TGTGCCAGCAGCTTAGGCCCAGGGGGTCGGTACTACGAGCAGTACTTC. Translation: CASSLGPGGRYYEQYF.

This clonotype was found many times. J is TRBJ1-1 and V is TRBV4-1, with D maybe TRBD1 (5 bases). V gave up 4 bases and J gave up 3 bases, with 9 bases separating them. CDR1 is MGHRA and CDR2 is YSYEKL in the germline V gene. CDR3 length equals 13 residues. CDR3 nucleotides: TGCGCCAGCAGCCGTGGGGGAGACACTGAAGCTTTCTTT. Residues: CASSRGGDTEAFF.

The rearrangement links TRBV10-3 to TRBJ2-7, with D unclear. V was pared by 6 bases and J by 4 bases, with 13 bases between. The CDR3 sequence is 13 residues long. The germline V gene has CDR1 ENHRY and CDR2 SYGVKD. CDR3 in amino acids: CAIRGQERYEQYF. The CDR3 nucleotides are TGTGCCATCAGAGGGCAGGAGCGTTACGAGCAGTACTTC.

This clonotype has at least ten counts. The rearrangement joins TRBV6-1 to TRBJ2-5, with D hard to call. Trimming stripped 4 bases from V and 2 bases from J, with 8 bases between. The germline gives CDR1 MNHNS, CDR2 SASEGT. The CDR3 spans 13 residues. CDR3 loop: CASSVTVQETQYF. CDR3 nucleotide sequence: TGTGCCAGCAGTGTGACGGTACAAGAGACCCAGTACTTC.